The sample holds many counts of the clone carrying this TCR beta chain. Germline values: CDR1 SGHRS, CDR2 YFSETQ. Trimming took 0 bases from V and 0 from J, leaving 7 bases between them. The CDR3 is made up of 16 amino acids. TCRdb reanalysed the 5' RACE reads using MiXCR and keeps one entry per CDR3 protein. This table has about 15,000 distinct CDR3 sequences, 15% to 20% appearing once. This record belongs to a study of spatial heterogeneity in lung cancer. Described time point: blood at routine non-recurrence follow-up after resection. The V call is TRBV5-1, the J call TRBJ1-6; D call uncertain. The clonotype originates from a male donor with early-stage non-small cell lung cancer. This sample comprised PBMCs, obtained at follow-up. CDR3 sequence (DNA): TGCGCCAGCAGCTTGGGAGAAAGCTCCTATAATTCACCCCTCCACTTT. Translating it yields CASSLGESSYNSPLHF.